Listed below are T cell receptor beta chains from one sample, sequenced in a study of CD8 T cells in ankylosing spondylitis. TCRdb redid the calling of the 5' RACE reads with MiXCR, one entry per CDR3 protein. The sample yields 200,000 or so distinct CDR3 sequences, 13% seen once. Sequenced material: blood, either unsorted or a sorted T cell fraction (not recorded which). The receptor set was obtained from a female donor with ankylosing spondylitis or in good health (not recorded which). CDR3s include the opening cysteine and the closing phenylalanine or tryptophan. Each record gives: D gene, J gene, V gene, clone size, CDR3 DNA, CDR3 protein. A D gene is named only where the DNA matches it firmly. Clone size is stated in some rows and not others, as once, few, many or a class when expanded.

D gene: TRBD1
J gene: TRBJ2-1
V gene: TRBV5-1
clone size: many
CDR3 DNA: TGCGCCAGCAGGTCGACAGGGTTTTCCCACAATGAGCAGTTCTTC
CDR3 protein: CASRSTGFSHNEQFF

D gene: NA
J gene: TRBJ1-1
V gene: TRBV30
clone size: few
CDR3 DNA: TGTGCCTGGGAAACGGCGGGCATTTCTGAAGCTTTCTTT
CDR3 protein: CAWETAGISEAFF

D gene: NA
J gene: TRBJ2-2
V gene: TRBV29-1
clone size: NA
CDR3 DNA: TGCAGCGTTTTGGGTGGGAGTTCGAACACCGGGGAGCTGTTTTTT
CDR3 protein: CSVLGGSSNTGELFF

D gene: NA
J gene: TRBJ1-5
V gene: TRBV12-3/TRBV12-4
clone size: many
CDR3 DNA: TGTGCCAGCAGTCGAGGACAGAGCAATCAGCCCCAGCATTTT
CDR3 protein: CASSRGQSNQPQHF

D gene: TRBD1
J gene: TRBJ1-1
V gene: TRBV11-2
clone size: few
CDR3 DNA: TGTGCCAGCAGCTTAGATTGGCGAACAGGGGGTGGGAACACTGAAGCTTTCTTT
CDR3 protein: CASSLDWRTGGGNTEAFF

D gene: TRBD2
J gene: TRBJ2-3
V gene: TRBV7-2
clone size: many
CDR3 DNA: TGTGCCAGCAGCTTTTTAGCGGGAGGAGGAGATACGCAGTATTTT
CDR3 protein: CASSFLAGGGDTQYF

D gene: NA
J gene: TRBJ2-7
V gene: TRBV20-1
clone size: NA
CDR3 DNA: TGCAGTGCTAGAGATATCAGTAACTCCTACGAGCAGTACTTC
CDR3 protein: CSARDISNSYEQYF

D gene: NA
J gene: TRBJ2-7
V gene: TRBV9
clone size: many
CDR3 DNA: TGTGCCAGCAGCGACGGAACAGGGTCCCGAGACGAGCAGTACTTC
CDR3 protein: CASSDGTGSRDEQYF

D gene: NA
J gene: TRBJ2-1
V gene: TRBV7-8
clone size: few
CDR3 DNA: TGTGCCAGCAGCTCAGGGAGGAGCGGACCTAACAATGAGCAGTTCTTC
CDR3 protein: CASSSGRSGPNNEQFF

D gene: NA
J gene: TRBJ1-6
V gene: TRBV24-1
clone size: few
CDR3 DNA: TGTGCCACCAGTGTTAGAACGGACGGACCGAGGAATTCACCCCTCCACTTT
CDR3 protein: CATSVRTDGPRNSPLHF

D gene: NA
J gene: TRBJ1-2
V gene: TRBV30
clone size: NA
CDR3 DNA: TGTGCCTGGAATGGGGGAAAGGCTGGCTCCACCTTC
CDR3 protein: CAWNGGKAGSTF

D gene: NA
J gene: TRBJ2-7
V gene: TRBV20-1
clone size: many
CDR3 DNA: TGCAGTGCTACCAGTTTCCGGAGCGAGCAGTACTTC
CDR3 protein: CSATSFRSEQYF

D gene: TRBD1
J gene: TRBJ2-7
V gene: TRBV7-9
clone size: many
CDR3 DNA: TGTGCCAGCAGCTCGAGAAATGATCCGGGACAGGGTCGTGAGCAGTACTTC
CDR3 protein: CASSSRNDPGQGREQYF

D gene: TRBD1
J gene: TRBJ1-5
V gene: TRBV28
clone size: many
CDR3 DNA: TGTGCCAGCAGTCTAATCCGGCCAGGGGGCGATCAGCCCCAGCATTTT
CDR3 protein: CASSLIRPGGDQPQHF

D gene: TRBD2
J gene: TRBJ2-3
V gene: TRBV20-1
clone size: many
CDR3 DNA: TGCAGTGCTCCTCGGGGGGGACTACTAGCGGGAGGGCCGACAGATACGCAGTATTTT
CDR3 protein: CSAPRGGLLAGGPTDTQYF

D gene: NA
J gene: TRBJ1-3
V gene: TRBV5-1
clone size: many
CDR3 DNA: TGCGCCAGCAGCCCGGGAATTTCTGGAAACACCATATATTTT
CDR3 protein: CASSPGISGNTIYF

D gene: TRBD2
J gene: TRBJ2-3
V gene: TRBV7-9
clone size: NA
CDR3 DNA: TGTGCCAGCAGCCCAATACTAGCGAGCACAGATACGCAGTATTTT
CDR3 protein: CASSPILASTDTQYF

D gene: NA
J gene: TRBJ2-3
V gene: TRBV5-1
clone size: NA
CDR3 DNA: TGCGCCAGCAGCCAAGGGGGAGACCTAACTCTCACAGATACGCAGTATTTT
CDR3 protein: CASSQGGDLTLTDTQYF